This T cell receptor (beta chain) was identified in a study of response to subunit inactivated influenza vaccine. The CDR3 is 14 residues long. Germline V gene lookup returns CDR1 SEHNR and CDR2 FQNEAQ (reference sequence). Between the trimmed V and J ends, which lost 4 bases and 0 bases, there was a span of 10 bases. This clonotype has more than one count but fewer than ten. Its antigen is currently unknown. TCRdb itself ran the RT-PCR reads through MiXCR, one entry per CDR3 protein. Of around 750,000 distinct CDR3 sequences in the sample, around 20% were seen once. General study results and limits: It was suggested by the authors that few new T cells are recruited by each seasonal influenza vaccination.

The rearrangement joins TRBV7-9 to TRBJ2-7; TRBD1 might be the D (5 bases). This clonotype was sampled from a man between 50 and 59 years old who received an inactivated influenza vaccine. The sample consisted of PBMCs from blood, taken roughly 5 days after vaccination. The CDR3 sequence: CASSWGPNSYEQYF. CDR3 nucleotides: TGTGCCAGCAGCTGGGGCCCAAACTCCTACGAGCAGTACTTC.